This T cell receptor (beta chain) was obtained from a study of cytomegalovirus exposure and HLA in healthy donors. General study results and limits: Specific recognition of CMV antigens was confirmed in vitro for a few chains (all CMV-associated). Many donors carried some public TCRs, although rarity characterized most TCR sequences. Owing to their indistinguishability, certain V segments, notably TRBV6-2 and TRBV6-3, were excluded.

PCR was performed using 60 Vbeta and 13 Jbeta primers. Profiled with immunoSEQ multiplex PCR; TCRdb holds only in-frame clones, not every one. The sample lists some 180,000 clones, over 75% occurring once. Turning to this clone: Its matching antigen is unknown.

Healthy bone marrow donors made up the donor group. The CDR3 has 15 amino acids. Trimming took off 4 bases at V and 6 bases at J, with 16 bases between the two ends. Looked up from germline, CDR1 is SEHNR and CDR2 is FQNEAQ (reference sequence). Sequenced material: PBMCs. The chain is built from TRBV7-9 and TRBJ2-1; a weak D match, TRBD2 (5 bases). This receptor was obtained from a woman aged 30 to 39 in good health and CMV-seronegative. DNA of the CDR3: TGTGCCAGCAGCTCCCGAGACCAGAGGGCCAATGAGCAGTTCTTC. This gives the protein CASSSRDQRANEQFF.